These 14 T cell receptor beta chains share one sample of origin, sequenced in a study of CD8 T cells in Susac syndrome. Random hexamers primed reverse transcription of about 0.45 to 1 ug RNA. TCRdb re-derived calls from the immunoSEQ multiplex PCR reads in MiXCR, one entry per CDR3 protein. The sample consists of roughly 250,000 distinct CDR3 sequences, almost 97% of them appearing once. Source material: CD4+ T cells from PBMCs. The receptors derive from a human donor with Susac syndrome.

This clonotype has only one observation. CDR3 DNA: TGTGCCAGCTCTGGTCAACCTCTGAGCTCCTACAATGAGCAGTTCTTC. It is translated as CASSGQPLSSYNEQFF. The chain couples TRBV5-4 to TRBJ2-1; D gene unclear. This CDR3 has 16 residues. Germline V gene lookup returns CDR1 SGHNT and CDR2 YYREEE (reference sequence). V was shortened by 7 bases and J by 0 bases, with 17 bases between the two germline ends.

The chain combines TRBV27 with TRBJ1-5; the D is unclear. Trimming pared 2 bases from V and 5 bases from J, leaving 10 bases between. CDR1 and CDR2 from the germline V gene are MNHEY and SMNVEV (reference sequence). The CDR3 contains 14 residues. In DNA form, the CDR3 reads TGTGCCAGCAGTTTAGTCTCAGGTGATCAGCCCCAGCATTTT. It specifies CASSLVSGDQPQHF.

This sequence joins TRBV18 and TRBJ2-3; D uncertain. Between the trimmed V and J ends, which lost 3 bases and 12 bases, there was a span of 10 bases. Per the germline V gene, CDR1 is KGHSH and CDR2 is LQKENI. The CDR3 totals 11 residues. In nucleotides, the CDR3 is TGTGCCAGCTCACCGACACCGCCCCAGTATTTT. This codes for CASSPTPPQYF.

This clonotype has a single count. The chain uses TRBV30 and TRBJ1-1, with D tentatively TRBD1 (5 bases). V was trimmed by 0 bases and J by 5 bases, leaving 10 bases between them. Germline V gives CDR1 GTSNPN, CDR2 SVGIG (reference sequence). There are 13 residues in the CDR3. The chain's CDR3 is CAWSVWGRTEAFF. The CDR3 DNA is TGTGCCTGGAGTGTATGGGGACGGACTGAAGCTTTCTTT.

V usage is TRBV29-1 and J usage is TRBJ2-5, with a possible D match to TRBD2 (6 bases). The CDR3 sequence is 12 residues long. The germline gives CDR1 SQVTM, CDR2 ANQGSEA. Deletions cut 4 bases from V and 5 bases from J, with 11 bases between. CDR3 protein: CSVVEGTETQYF. Written as DNA, the CDR3 is TGCAGCGTTGTGGAGGGTACGGAGACCCAGTACTTC.

CDR3 DNA: TGCGCCAGCAGCCAAGAGTTTGGGCACATTAGCGGGGGCTACACCTTC. Translating it yields CASSQEFGHISGGYTF. This sequence joins TRBV4-1 and TRBJ1-2, with D hard to call. From germline, CDR1 is MGHRA and CDR2 YSYEKL. This CDR3 has 16 amino acids. Trimming stripped 0 bases from V and 8 bases from J, with 19 bases between.

This chain links TRBV4-1 with TRBJ2-3, with D uncertain. Germline lookup yields CDR1 MGHRA and CDR2 YSYEKL. V lost 6 bases and J lost 4, with 8 bases in between. The CDR3 covers 12 residues. The CDR3 here is CASSLHSDTQYF. The DNA of the CDR3 is TGCGCCAGCAGTCTCCACTCAGATACGCAGTATTTT.

The chain has TRBV18 and TRBJ2-7, with 9 bases lining up with TRBD1. The ends lost 2 bases at V and 6 bases at J; junction bases unmatched: 20. This CDR3 spans 19 amino acids. From germline, CDR1 is KGHSH and CDR2 LQKENI. The CDR3 nucleotides are TGTGCCAGCTCACCAATTTTATGGGGGACCGGGACAGGGCTCTCCGAGCAGTACTTC. This encodes CASSPILWGTGTGLSEQYF.

This chain connects TRBV4-1 to TRBJ1-2, with D maybe TRBD1 (6 bases). The CDR3 is 15 amino acids. Germline CDR1 and CDR2: MGHRA and YSYEKL. V lost 0 bases and J 4 bases, leaving 12 bases between the germline ends. CDR3 sequence: CASSQEGEGGYGYTF. CDR3 nucleotides: TGCGCCAGCAGCCAAGAGGGAGAAGGGGGCTATGGCTACACCTTC.

The J gene is TRBJ2-7, the V gene TRBV6-5, with D perhaps matching TRBD2 (6 bases). The CDR3 is 14 amino acids. Trimming removed 1 base at V and 4 bases at J, with 11 bases between. Germline values: CDR1 MNHEY, CDR2 SVGAGI. The CDR3 DNA is TGTGCCAGCAGTTACTTGGCGGAGGGGTACGAGCAGTACTTC. This codes for CASSYLAEGYEQYF.

J is TRBJ1-2 and V is TRBV3-1; D not resolved. There are 12 residues in the CDR3. The V and J ends lost 6 bases and 6 bases respectively, with 11 bases between them. In germline, CDR1 is LGHDT, CDR2 YNNKEL (reference sequence). The CDR3 spells CASSSPRNGYTF. CDR3 sequence (DNA): TGTGCCAGCAGTTCGCCTAGGAATGGCTACACCTTC.

This clonotype was seen a single time. V and J are TRBV2 and TRBJ2-3; D is unresolved. V lost 7 bases, J lost 4 bases, and 15 bases lay in between. This CDR3 has 14 residues. Per germline, CDR1 SNHLY and CDR2 FYNNEI. Written as DNA, the CDR3 is TGTGCCAGCATCGACCACGCTAGGGCAGATACGCAGTATTTT. Translation: CASIDHARADTQYF.

The genes are TRBV3-1 and TRBJ2-2; D gene unclear. Trimming took off 0 bases at V and 2 bases at J, with 7 bases between the two ends. CDR1 and CDR2 (germline): LGHDT, YNNKEL (reference sequence). The CDR3 is made up of 15 amino acids. CDR3 amino acids: CASSQESRNTGELFF. The CDR3 nucleotides are TGTGCCAGCAGCCAAGAAAGCAGAAACACCGGGGAGCTGTTTTTT.

V gene TRBV18 combines with J gene TRBJ2-3, with TRBD2 as a possible D gene (6 bases). Trimming took off 3 bases at V and 1 base at J, with 8 bases between the two ends. This CDR3 contains 14 residues. Germline CDR1 reads KGHSH; CDR2 reads LQKENI. This CDR3 reads CASSPPGGTDTQYF. In nucleotides, the CDR3 is TGTGCCAGCTCACCTCCGGGGGGCACAGATACGCAGTATTTT.